These 23 T cell receptor beta chains came from one sample sequenced in a study of shared clonotypes between healthy human individuals (dated by TCRdb to about 2020). The library was produced with the immunoSEQ multiplex PCR assay. Imported from immuneACCESS, the table was reduced by TCRdb to in-frame sequences with V and J called. These copies leave out some clones; in studies compared against another copy, an unresolved V gene accounts for under half, and the cause of the remainder is not known. The sample table holds around 320,000 clones, of which around nine tenths were seen once. The ten top clones hold roughly 17% of the sample. Sequences were obtained from memory CD8+ T cells sorted from blood. Sample cell subset or site, as interpreted from the label and publication: CD45RO+ cells pooled with CCR7-negative TemRA cells. Source of these receptors: a man between 18 and 35 years old in good health.

In this sample, this clone turned up once. This chain joins TRBV9 and TRBJ2-7, with 9 bases fitting TRBD1. Germline V gene sequence: CDR1 SGDLS, CDR2 YYNGEE. The V and J ends lost 3 bases and 5 bases, in that order; junction bases with no gene match: 3. This CDR3 has 13 residues. The CDR3 nucleotides are TGTGCCAGCAGCGCTGGGACAGGGCACGAGCAGTACTTC. Amino acids: CASSAGTGHEQYF.

The chain carries TRBV11-2 and TRBJ2-2, with a weak D call TRBD1 (6 bases). Germline V gene lookup returns CDR1 SGHAT and CDR2 FQNNGV. V lost 5 bases and J 1 base, leaving 11 bases between the germline ends. This CDR3 contains 15 residues. The CDR3 protein is CASSPRQENTGELFF. CDR3 DNA sequence: TGTGCCAGCAGCCCAAGACAGGAGAACACCGGGGAGCTGTTTTTT. The full variable domain, rest sourced from reference TRBV11-2 and TRBJ2-2, is EAGVAQSPRYKIIEKRQSVAFWCNPISGHATLYWYQQILGQGPKLLIQFQNNGVVDDSQLPKDRFSAERLKGVDSTLKIQPAKLEDSAVYLCASSPRQENTGELFFGEGSRLTVL.

The rearrangement joins TRBV9 to TRBJ2-7; 9 nucleotides agree with TRBD2. CDR1 and CDR2 from the germline V gene are SGDLS and YYNGEE. This CDR3 has 15 residues. V trimming: 0 bases; J trimming: 4 bases; junction bases outside the gene matches: 5. As DNA, the CDR3 is TGTGCCAGCAGCGTAGGGTCTAGCGGGAATTACGAGCAGTACTTC. The encoded protein is CASSVGSSGNYEQYF.

The rearrangement joins TRBV6-5 to TRBJ2-7; weak D call: TRBD1 (6 bases). CDR1 is MNHEY and CDR2 is SVGAGI in the germline V gene. This CDR3 region has 15 residues. V lost 2 bases to trimming and J lost 4 bases, with 15 bases between them. In DNA form, the CDR3 reads TGTGCCAGCAGTTACCAAACAGGGACCGGTTACGAGCAGTACTTC. Protein sequence: CASSYQTGTGYEQYF.

The chain carries TRBV29-1 and TRBJ1-4; D might be TRBD1 (6 bases). Germline lookup yields CDR1 SQVTM and CDR2 ANQGSEA. V dropped 4 bases and J dropped 2 bases, with 17 bases sitting between them. The CDR3 covers 16 residues. CDR3 residues: CSVGGTPGRTNEKLFF. CDR3 nucleotides: TGCAGCGTTGGGGGGACACCGGGACGGACTAATGAAAAACTGTTTTTT. Combining the CDR3 with reference TRBV29-1 and TRBJ1-4 gives the whole variable domain SAVISQKPSRDICQRGTSLTIQCQVDSQVTMMFWYRQQPGQSLTLIATANQGSEATYESGFVIDKFPISRPNLTFSTLTVSNMSPEDSSIYLCSVGGTPGRTNEKLFFGSGTQLSVL.

The J gene is TRBJ1-1, the V gene TRBV7-6, with 7 bases matching TRBD1. The CDR3 consists of 17 residues. Per germline, CDR1 SGHVS and CDR2 FNYEAQ. The V gene end was trimmed by 3 bases and the J gene end by 1 base; junction bases not matched to a gene: 11. The CDR3, as DNA: TGTGCCAGCAGCTTGCCCGGGACAGACGCTAGGAACACTGAAGCTTTCTTT. It yields the protein CASSLPGTDARNTEAFF.

The chain recombines TRBV5-4 with TRBJ2-7; D is ambiguous. Trimming cost V 5 bases and J 4 bases, with 16 bases left between them. The CDR3 totals 14 residues. Germline V gene sequence: CDR1 SGHNT, CDR2 YYREEE (reference sequence). CDR3 nucleotides: TGTGCCAGCAGGGTAGACGAGGACGAGTACGAGCAGTACTTC. Translation: CASRVDEDEYEQYF.

The chain links TRBV27 to TRBJ2-2; D unresolved. The CDR3 consists of 14 residues. Germline V gives CDR1 MNHEY, CDR2 SMNVEV (reference sequence). V gave up 2 bases and J gave up 0 bases, with 4 bases separating them. CDR3 DNA sequence: TGTGCCAGCAGTTTAAGAGCGAACACCGGGGAGCTGTTTTTT. As protein: CASSLRANTGELFF.

The V gene is TRBV10-3, the J gene TRBJ2-3, with D maybe TRBD1 (6 bases). The CDR3 has 13 amino acids. The germline V gene has CDR1 ENHRY and CDR2 SYGVKD. V was trimmed by 8 bases and J by 6 bases, leaving 15 bases between them. The CDR3: CAISDSFGDTQYF. The CDR3 nucleotides read TGTGCCATCTCGGACAGCTTTGGGGATACGCAGTATTTT.

This sequence joins TRBV18 and TRBJ1-2; 8 bases match TRBD1. The CDR3 extends over 14 amino acids. V trimming: 1 base; J trimming: 6 bases; junction bases outside the gene matches: 4. Germline V gene sequence: CDR1 KGHSH, CDR2 LQKENI. CDR3 amino acids: CASSPLDRVNGYTF. CDR3 DNA: TGTGCCAGCTCACCACTGGACAGGGTAAATGGCTACACCTTC.

As to this clone: Within the sample, other DNA sequences also encode this same CDR3. V and J are TRBV4-1 and TRBJ1-1; D gene ambiguous. Germline V lookup: CDR1 MGHRA, CDR2 YSYEKL. With 3 bases removed from V and 6 bases from J, the gap between germline ends came to 8 bases. CDR3 length: 12 residues. In DNA form, the CDR3 reads TGCGCCAGCAGCCAGGGCGGCGCTGAAGCTTTCTTT. This gives the protein CASSQGGAEAFF.

The V call is TRBV6-1, the J call TRBJ2-5; 12 bases align to TRBD2. The J call is doubtful: the DNA matches TRBJ2-7 better. Germline V gene lookup returns CDR1 MNHNS and CDR2 SASEGT. The CDR3 runs 15 residues. The CDR3 sequence is CASSEGLAGVYEQYF. CDR3 nucleotide sequence: TGTGCCAGCAGTGAAGGACTAGCGGGAGTTTACGAGCAGTACTTC.

The rearrangement uses TRBV30 and TRBJ1-5; 7 nucleotides align to TRBD1. Germline V gene lookup returns CDR1 GTSNPN and CDR2 SVGIG (reference sequence). V lost 1 base and J lost 5; bases outside the gene matches: 5. CDR3 length: 14 amino acids. The CDR3 protein is CAWSEGRGDQPQHF. In DNA form, the CDR3 reads TGTGCCTGGAGTGAGGGCAGGGGGGATCAGCCCCAGCATTTT.

The gene calls are TRBV19 and TRBJ2-2; no firm D call. CDR3 length: 14 residues. V was trimmed by 1 base and J by 2 bases, leaving 5 bases between them. Per germline, CDR1 LNHDA and CDR2 SQIVND (reference sequence). CDR3 protein: CASSIGLNTGELFF. As DNA, the CDR3 is TGTGCCAGTAGTATAGGGCTTAACACCGGGGAGCTGTTTTTT.

This clone came up many times. V usage is TRBV2 and J usage is TRBJ1-2; 9 nucleotides align to TRBD1. CDR3 length equals 14 residues. The V segment lost 6 bases and the J segment 8 bases; nucleotides outside the gene matches: 10. Per germline, CDR1 SNHLY and CDR2 FYNNEI. CDR3 DNA sequence: TGTGCCAGCAGCGAGGACAGGGGAGGAGAGGGCTACACCTTC. Residues: CASSEDRGGEGYTF.

Points on this clone: Other DNA sequences in this specimen translate into the identical CDR3. This sequence joins TRBV9 and TRBJ1-6; the D gene is possibly TRBD1 (5 bases). This CDR3 is 14 amino acids long. V was pared by 0 bases and J by 8 bases, with 9 bases between. Per the germline V gene, CDR1 is SGDLS and CDR2 is YYNGEE. The CDR3: CASSVGQGDSPLHF. In DNA form, the CDR3 reads TGTGCCAGCAGCGTAGGGCAGGGAGATTCACCCCTCCACTTT.

This clone was seen more than once but under ten times. The gene calls are TRBV7-8 and TRBJ1-1; D not resolved. Trimming removed 2 bases at V and 1 base at J, with 8 bases between. CDR1 is SGHVS and CDR2 is FQNEAQ in the germline V gene. There are 14 residues in the CDR3. Here the CDR3 DNA reads TGTGCCAGCAGCTTAACTCCGGCGAACACTGAAGCTTTCTTT. The encoded protein is CASSLTPANTEAFF.

The V and J genes are TRBV28 and TRBJ2-7; unclear D gene. V gave up 5 bases and J gave up 3 bases, with 14 bases separating them. Germline V gives CDR1 MDHEN, CDR2 SYDVKM. This CDR3 has 14 amino acids. The CDR3 DNA is TGTGCCAGCAGTAGCCTATTTAGAAGCTACGAGCAGTACTTC. Its translation: CASSSLFRSYEQYF.

J is TRBJ1-1 and V is TRBV25-1; D possibly corresponds to TRBD1 (5 bases). With 3 bases removed from V and 3 bases from J, the gap between germline ends came to 17 bases. Germline loops: CDR1 MGHDK, CDR2 SYGVNS. The CDR3 totals 16 residues. The CDR3 DNA sequence: TGTGCCAGCAGTGAGAATCAGGGCGGAGGGTACACTGAAGCTTTCTTT. This sequence encodes CASSENQGGGYTEAFF.

V gene TRBV13 combines with J gene TRBJ2-2, with 9 positions matching TRBD1. J was trimmed by 4 bases and V by 5 bases; bases with no gene match: 11. This CDR3 is 17 amino acids long. Germline assignment: CDR1 PRHDT and CDR2 FYEKMQ (reference sequence). The CDR3 region has the DNA TGTGCCAGCAGCCCGACCGAGGGACAGGGTTTCACCGGGGAGCTGTTTTTT. It specifies CASSPTEGQGFTGELFF.

The chain joins TRBV6-5 to TRBJ2-2; tentatively, D is TRBD1 or TRBD2 (6 bases each). Trimming removed 10 bases at V and 6 bases at J, with 21 bases between. Per the germline V gene, CDR1 is MNHEY and CDR2 is SVGAGI. There are 15 residues in the CDR3. CDR3 DNA: TGTGCCACCGGAACTGGAGGGGGTCCTCCCGGGGAGCTGTTTTTT. Its protein product is CATGTGGGPPGELFF.

This chain uses TRBV7-9 with TRBJ1-5; D possibly corresponds to TRBD1 (6 bases). Trimming stripped 3 bases from V and 3 bases from J, with 9 bases between. Germline assignment: CDR1 SEHNR and CDR2 FQNEAQ (reference sequence). This CDR3 has 14 residues. The CDR3 DNA reads TGTGCCAGCAGCTTCCAGGGGTACAATCAGCCCCAGCATTTT. This gives the protein CASSFQGYNQPQHF.

The genes are TRBV10-3 and TRBJ2-7; possible D gene TRBD1, 5 bases. The germline V gene has CDR1 ENHRY and CDR2 SYGVKD. V dropped 7 bases and J dropped 1 base, with 14 bases sitting between them. The CDR3 length is 14 residues. The CDR3 nucleotides read TGTGCCATCAAAGAAGCAGGGCTATCCTACGAGCAGTACTTC. Translation: CAIKEAGLSYEQYF.